This TCR beta chain was found in a study of control samples from healthy donors and cancer patients. Germline V gives CDR1 KGHSH, CDR2 LQKENI. This CDR3 contains 16 residues. Regarding this clone: Germline is not matched at one junction end, which may reflect a read error. Distinct nucleotide sequences in the sample also encode this CDR3.

The assay was immunoSEQ multiplex PCR, and TCRdb's table has in-frame clones only and misses some. The sample yields about 99,000 clones, roughly 91% seen once. The receptor was isolated from a man aged 55 to 70 with lung cancer. Sequences were obtained from PBMCs. V usage is TRBV18 and J usage is TRBJ1-2; D is ambiguous. Here the CDR3 DNA reads TGTGCCAGCTCGCCACCAACAAGGGAGGCTAACTATGGCTACACCTTC. Encoded protein: CASSPPTREANYGYTF.